This T cell receptor (beta chain) came from a study of long-term antiretroviral therapy in people with HIV. Study-wide points: Possibly under older ART regimens, blood was drawn between the mid-2000s and the late 2010s.

Researchers report immunoSEQ v3.0 was run at survey level. Some clones are missing from TCRdb's copy, which holds only in-frame ones; the method was immunoSEQ multiplex PCR. Altogether 30,000 to 50,000 clones are present, approximately 86% being singletons, with the ten largest covering 3.9%. This clone was seen just once. The antigen remains undetermined. This CDR3 has 15 residues. Germline lookup yields CDR1 MRHNA and CDR2 SNTAGT. V shed 4 bases and J 8 bases; nucleotides not matched to a gene: 12. At minimum, one pre-ART and two post-ART PBMC samples were obtained from each donor. This clonotype originated in a woman aged 18-30 years with HIV. The sample here was unsorted PBMCs, taken just before starting antiretroviral therapy. The V call is TRBV6-4, the J call TRBJ1-2; 8 positions agree with TRBD1. CDR3 loop: CASSVKTGATVGYTF. The CDR3 nucleotides read TGTGCCAGCAGTGTCAAGACAGGGGCGACTGTCGGCTACACCTTC.